This TCR beta chain was recovered during a study of cytomegalovirus exposure and HLA in healthy donors. Study outcomes and limitations: TCR beta chains numbering approximately 150 were designated cytomegalovirus-associated. In a later analysis, productive TCRs from donors in an Asian-associated ancestry cluster reportedly carried fewer N-insertions than the cohort mean.

Primers included in the PCR were 60 Vbeta and 13 Jbeta primers. The repertoire was sequenced with immunoSEQ multiplex PCR; TCRdb's copy has only in-frame clones and lacks some. The sample records about 100,000 clones, over 60% being singletons. In regard to this clone: Antigen specificity is unknown.

The CDR3 has 15 amino acids. With 3 bases clipped from V and 3 bases from J, the junction kept 8 bases outside the gene matches. Germline loops: CDR1 SGHNT, CDR2 YYREEE (reference sequence). The receptor was derived from a female donor in good health and CMV-seropositive. The chain is built from TRBV5-4 and TRBJ2-7, with TRBD2 identical over 8 bases. The sequencing input was PBMCs. CDR3 bases: TGTGCCAGCAGCTGGAGCGGGAGATCGGACTACGAGCAGTACTTC. It codes for CASSWSGRSDYEQYF.